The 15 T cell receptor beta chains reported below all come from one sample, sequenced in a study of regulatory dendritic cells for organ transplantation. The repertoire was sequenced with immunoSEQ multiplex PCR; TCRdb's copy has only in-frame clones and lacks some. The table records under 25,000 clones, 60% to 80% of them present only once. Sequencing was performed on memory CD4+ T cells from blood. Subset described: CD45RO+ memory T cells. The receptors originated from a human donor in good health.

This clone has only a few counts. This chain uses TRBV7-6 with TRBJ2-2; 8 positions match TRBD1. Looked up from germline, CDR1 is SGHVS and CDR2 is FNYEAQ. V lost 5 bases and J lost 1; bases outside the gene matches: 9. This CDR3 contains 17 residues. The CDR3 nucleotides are TGTGCCAGCAGCCCCCAACAGGGGGTTCTGAACACCGGGGAGCTGTTTTTT. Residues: CASSPQQGVLNTGELFF.

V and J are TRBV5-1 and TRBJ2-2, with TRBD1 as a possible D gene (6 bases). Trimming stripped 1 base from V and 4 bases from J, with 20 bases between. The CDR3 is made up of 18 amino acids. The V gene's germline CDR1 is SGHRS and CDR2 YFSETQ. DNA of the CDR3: TGCGCCAGCAGCTTGATTAGGGGGTTAGGTTCGAGCACCGGGGAGCTGTTTTTT. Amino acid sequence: CASSLIRGLGSSTGELFF.

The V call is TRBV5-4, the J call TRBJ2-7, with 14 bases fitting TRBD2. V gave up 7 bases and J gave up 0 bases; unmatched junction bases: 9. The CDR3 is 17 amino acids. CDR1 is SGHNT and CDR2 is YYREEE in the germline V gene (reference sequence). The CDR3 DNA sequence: TGTGCCAGCCATCCACCGGGACTAGCGGGGGCCTCCTACGAGCAGTACTTC. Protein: CASHPPGLAGASYEQYF.

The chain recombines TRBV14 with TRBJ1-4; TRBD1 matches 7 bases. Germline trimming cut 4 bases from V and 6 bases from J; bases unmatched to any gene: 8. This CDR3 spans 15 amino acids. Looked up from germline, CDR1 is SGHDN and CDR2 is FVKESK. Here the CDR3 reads CASSPGTARDEKLFF. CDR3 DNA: TGTGCCAGCAGCCCTGGGACAGCCAGGGATGAAAAACTGTTTTTT.

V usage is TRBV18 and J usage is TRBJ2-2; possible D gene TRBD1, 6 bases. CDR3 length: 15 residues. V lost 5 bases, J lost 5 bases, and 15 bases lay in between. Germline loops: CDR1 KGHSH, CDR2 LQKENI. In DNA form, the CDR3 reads TGTGCCAGCTCATCTATAACAGGGAATACCGGGGAGCTGTTTTTT. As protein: CASSSITGNTGELFF. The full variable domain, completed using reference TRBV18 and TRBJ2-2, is NAGVMQNPRHLVRRRGQEARLRCSPMKGHSHVYWYRQLPEEGLKFMVYLQKENIIDESGMPKERFSAEFPKEGPSILRIQQVVRGDSAAYFCASSSITGNTGELFFGEGSRLTVL.

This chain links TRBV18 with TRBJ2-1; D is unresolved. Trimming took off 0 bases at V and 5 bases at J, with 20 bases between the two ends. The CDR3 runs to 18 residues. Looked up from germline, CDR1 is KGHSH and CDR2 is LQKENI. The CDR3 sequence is CASSPPQASGQLHNEQFF. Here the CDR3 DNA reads TGTGCCAGCTCACCACCCCAAGCAAGTGGGCAGCTACACAATGAGCAGTTCTTC.

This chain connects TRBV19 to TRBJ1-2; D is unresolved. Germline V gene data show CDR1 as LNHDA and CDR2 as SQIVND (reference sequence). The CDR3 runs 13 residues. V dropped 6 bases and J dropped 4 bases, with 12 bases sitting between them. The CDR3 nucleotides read TGTGCCAGTAGCTCCAGTTTAACCTATGGCTACACCTTC. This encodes CASSSSLTYGYTF.

In DNA, the CDR3 is TGCGCCAGCAGCTGGGGACAGGACCAAGAGACCCAGTACTTC. Its translation: CASSWGQDQETQYF. This sequence joins TRBV5-1 and TRBJ2-5; 8 nucleotides align to TRBD1. Germline CDR1 SGHRS, CDR2 YFSETQ. This CDR3 has 14 residues. The V and J ends lost 3 bases and 0 bases, in that order; junction bases with no gene match: 1.

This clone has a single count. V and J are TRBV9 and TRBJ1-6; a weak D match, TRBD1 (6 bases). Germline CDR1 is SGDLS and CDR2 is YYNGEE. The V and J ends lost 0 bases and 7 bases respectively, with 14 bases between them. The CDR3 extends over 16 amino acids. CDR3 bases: TGTGCCAGCAGCGTAGGGGCAGGGGTTACCAATTCACCCCTCCACTTT. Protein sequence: CASSVGAGVTNSPLHF. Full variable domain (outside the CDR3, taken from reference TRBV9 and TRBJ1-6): DSGVTQTPKHLITATGQRVTLRCSPRSGDLSVYWYQQSLDQGLQFLIQYYNGEERAKGNILERFSAQQFPDLHSELNLSSLELGDSALYFCASSVGAGVTNSPLHFGNGTRLTVT.

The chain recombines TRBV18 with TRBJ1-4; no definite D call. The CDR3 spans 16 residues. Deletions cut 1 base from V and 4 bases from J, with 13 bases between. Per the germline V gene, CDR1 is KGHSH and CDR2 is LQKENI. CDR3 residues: CASSPQRSGGNEKLFF. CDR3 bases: TGTGCCAGCTCACCACAACGTTCGGGTGGTAATGAAAAACTGTTTTTT.

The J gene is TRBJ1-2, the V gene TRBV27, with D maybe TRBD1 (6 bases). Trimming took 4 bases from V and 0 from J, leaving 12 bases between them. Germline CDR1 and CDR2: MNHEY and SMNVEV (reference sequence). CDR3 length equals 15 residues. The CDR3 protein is CASSSGGAPNYGYTF. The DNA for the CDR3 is TGTGCCAGCAGTTCCGGGGGGGCTCCTAACTATGGCTACACCTTC.

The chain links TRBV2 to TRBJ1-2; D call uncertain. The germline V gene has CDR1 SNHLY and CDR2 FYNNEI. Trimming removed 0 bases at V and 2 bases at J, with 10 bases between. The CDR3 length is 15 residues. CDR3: CASSEAAGGNYGYTF. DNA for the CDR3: TGTGCCAGCAGTGAAGCTGCCGGAGGGAACTATGGCTACACCTTC.

CDR3 region: CASSSTPSSYEQYF. CDR3 sequence (DNA): TGTGCCAGTAGCTCGACTCCTAGCTCCTACGAGCAGTACTTC. The J gene is TRBJ2-7, the V gene TRBV19, with D unclear. The V end lost 6 bases, the J end lost 0 bases, and 12 bases lay between the germline ends. Germline lookup yields CDR1 LNHDA and CDR2 SQIVND (reference sequence). The CDR3 has 14 amino acids.

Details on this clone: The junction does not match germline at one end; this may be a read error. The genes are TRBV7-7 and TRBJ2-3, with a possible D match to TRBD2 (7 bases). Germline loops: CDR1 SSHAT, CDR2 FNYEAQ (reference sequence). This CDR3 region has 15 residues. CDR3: CASSLVGGPADTQYF. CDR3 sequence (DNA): TGTGCTAGCAGCTTAGTCGGGGGGCCAGCAGATACGCAGTATTTT.

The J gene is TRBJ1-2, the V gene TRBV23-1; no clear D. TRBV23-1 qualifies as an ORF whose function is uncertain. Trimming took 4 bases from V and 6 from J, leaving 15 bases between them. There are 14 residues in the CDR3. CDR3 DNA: TGCGCCAGCAGTCCCCCCCCGGGAACCGATGGCTACACCTTC. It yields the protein CASSPPPGTDGYTF.